The 4 T cell receptor beta chains below were found in one sample sequenced in a study of monozygotic twins with cystic fibrosis. TCRdb's copy holds only in-frame clones and misses some; the assay was immunoSEQ multiplex PCR. This table has 17,000 or so clones, around 96% appearing once. Sequencing was performed on blood. These receptors came from a girl aged 2-10 years with cystic fibrosis.

This sequence joins TRBV7-2 and TRBJ1-2; 7 nucleotides match TRBD1. The length of the CDR3 is 15 residues. Germline assignment: CDR1 SGHTA and CDR2 FQGNSA. J lost 1 base, V lost 5 bases, and 7 bases had no gene match. The CDR3 loop is CASSRQGNINYGYTF. CDR3 in DNA: TGTGCCAGCAGCCGACAGGGTAATATTAACTATGGCTACACCTTC.

The gene calls are TRBV4-3 and TRBJ1-3; 7 nucleotides align to TRBD1. Germline V gene data show CDR1 as LGHNA and CDR2 as YSLEER. CDR3 length: 20 amino acids. The J segment lost 0 bases and the V segment lost 1 base, leaving 15 bases of the junction unmatched. The chain's CDR3 is CASSQGPPRRDRVSGNTIYF. In nucleotides, the CDR3 is TGCGCCAGCAGCCAAGGACCACCGCGCCGGGACAGAGTCTCTGGAAACACCATATATTTT.

The chain carries TRBV6-1 and TRBJ1-2; no reliable D call. V was cut by 7 bases and J by 0 bases, with 15 bases left in between. Germline CDR1 MNHNS, CDR2 SASEGT. The CDR3 has 15 residues. The CDR3 DNA follows: TGTGCCAGCATTCGTCGGATAAATGCTAACTATGGCTACACCTTC. Protein product: CASIRRINANYGYTF.

This rearrangement joins TRBV10-3 to TRBJ2-6; TRBD1 aligns across 9 bases. The length of the CDR3 is 16 residues. In germline, CDR1 is ENHRY, CDR2 SYGVKD. The ends lost 10 bases at V and 0 bases at J; junction bases unmatched: 7. This CDR3 reads CATWDRAFSGANVLTF. In DNA form, the CDR3 reads TGTGCCACCTGGGACAGGGCCTTCTCTGGGGCCAACGTCCTGACTTTC.